This TCR beta chain was recorded in a study of early stage breast cancer tumors. Findings and caveats of the study: Chain pairing and CD4, CD8 or FOXP3 expression were not captured.

Concerning this clone: The target antigen is unknown.

This table comes from immunoSEQ multiplex PCR, and its TCRdb copy is limited to in-frame clones, with some not included. The table lists fewer than 75,000 clones, roughly 80% of them singletons, with 3% to 3.5% in the top ten. CDR3 size: 17 residues. V lost 7 bases and J lost 0, with 19 bases in between. The germline gives CDR1 SGHAT, CDR2 FQNNGV. This chain links TRBV11-2 with TRBJ2-1; D uncertain. The sequencing input was blood. This TCR derives from a person between 30 and 45 years old with breast cancer. The CDR3 sequence: CASTSLGRASSYNEQFF. The CDR3 nucleotides are TGTGCCAGCACCTCATTGGGTAGGGCAAGCTCCTACAATGAGCAGTTCTTC.